These 23 T cell receptor beta chains were all obtained from the same sample, sequenced in a study of cytomegalovirus exposure and HLA in healthy donors. PCR employed 60 Vbeta and 13 Jbeta primers. The method was immunoSEQ multiplex PCR; TCRdb's version includes in-frame clones alone and lacks a portion of them. Of about 150,000 clones in the sample, approximately 80% were seen once. Sequencing input: PBMCs. The receptors come from a man aged 25 to 40 in good health and CMV-seronegative.

The V gene is TRBV5-1, the J gene TRBJ1-1; 7 nucleotides line up with TRBD1. The CDR3 totals 14 residues. Germline values: CDR1 SGHRS, CDR2 YFSETQ. V shed 0 bases and J 5 bases; nucleotides not matched to a gene: 4. CDR3 DNA: TGCGCCAGCAGCTTGGTTACAGGGGATACTGAAGCTTTCTTT. Its protein product is CASSLVTGDTEAFF.

In its sample, this clone was seen a few times. The chain joins TRBV9 to TRBJ2-1, with TRBD2 matching over 9 bases. CDR1 is SGDLS, CDR2 YYNGEE, per germline. The length of the CDR3 is 17 residues. Trimming cost V 0 bases and J 7 bases; bases outside gene matches: 11. CDR3 nucleotides: TGTGCCAGCAGCGTAGAACCTATGGCTGCGGGAGGGAATGAGCAGTTCTTC. Its translation is CASSVEPMAAGGNEQFF.

The chain links TRBV2 to TRBJ2-7, with TRBD2 matching over 8 bases. The trim removed 0 bases at V and 2 bases at J, leaving 6 bases unmatched. The CDR3 covers 16 residues. The V gene's germline CDR1 is SNHLY and CDR2 FYNNEI. The CDR3 loop reads CASSEATAGVPYEQYF. Written as DNA, the CDR3 is TGTGCCAGCAGTGAAGCCACAGCGGGAGTCCCCTACGAGCAGTACTTC.

This chain links TRBV19 with TRBJ2-1; D might be TRBD2 (5 bases). The germline V gene encodes CDR1 LNHDA and CDR2 SQIVND (reference sequence). Trimming took off 4 bases at V and 3 bases at J, with 13 bases between the two ends. The CDR3 has 15 amino acids. The CDR3 DNA is TGTGCCAGTAGTACCTCTAGCTGGGTCTACAATGAGCAGTTCTTC. Its protein product is CASSTSSWVYNEQFF.

This chain connects TRBV19 to TRBJ1-2, with 10 nucleotides matching TRBD1. Germline trimming cut 3 bases from V and 0 bases from J; bases unmatched to any gene: 7. The CDR3 consists of 17 residues. Germline loops: CDR1 LNHDA, CDR2 SQIVND (reference sequence). CDR3 region: CASSMAGQGTANYGYTF. For the CDR3, the DNA is TGTGCCAGTAGTATGGCGGGACAGGGGACGGCTAACTATGGCTACACCTTC.

A word on this clone: This sequence is one base from a far larger clone and is likely a read error. Other DNA sequences in this specimen translate into the identical CDR3. V is TRBV6-1 and J is TRBJ2-7, with D possibly being TRBD2 (6 bases). Germline values: CDR1 MNHNS, CDR2 SASEGT. Between the trimmed V and J ends, which lost 6 bases and 2 bases, there was a span of 17 bases. The CDR3 runs 15 residues. The CDR3, as DNA: TGTGCCAGCAGGGACTACTTGGGAGGTGCCTACGAGCAGTACTTC. This translates into CASRDYLGGAYEQYF.

The chain joins TRBV11-2 to TRBJ2-2, with TRBD2 identical over 12 bases. Germline CDR1 and CDR2: SGHAT and FQNNGV. The length of the CDR3 is 17 residues. J lost 0 bases, V lost 4 bases, and 3 bases had no gene match. Here the CDR3 reads CASSSGLAGPNTGELFF. In nucleotides, the CDR3 is TGTGCCAGCAGCTCCGGACTAGCGGGACCGAACACCGGGGAGCTGTTTTTT.

The chain employs TRBV7-8 and TRBJ2-2; no firm D call. Germline V gene data show CDR1 as SGHVS and CDR2 as FQNEAQ. Trimming took 7 bases from V and 5 from J, leaving 11 bases between them. The CDR3 is 13 residues long. CDR3 loop: CASTLGRTGELFF. DNA of the CDR3: TGTGCCAGCACCCTAGGTAGAACCGGGGAGCTGTTTTTT.

The chain joins TRBV7-3 to TRBJ2-1; a possible D gene is TRBD2 (6 bases). Trimming took 0 bases from V and 2 from J, leaving 8 bases between them. The germline CDR1 and CDR2 sequences are SGHTA and FQGTGA. The CDR3 length is 15 residues. CDR3 residues: CASSLTSGPYNEQFF. CDR3 in DNA: TGTGCCAGCAGCTTAACTAGCGGACCCTACAATGAGCAGTTCTTC.

Only a few counts were recorded for this clone. For the CDR3, the DNA is TGTGCCAGCAGTGAAGCGCCCCGGGGTGAAGCTTTCTTT. Translated: CASSEAPRGEAFF. V gene TRBV6-1 combines with J gene TRBJ1-1; D not certain. CDR1 is MNHNS, CDR2 SASEGT, per germline. V was clipped by 0 bases and J by 7 bases, with 9 bases between them. The CDR3 runs 13 residues.

This clone was recorded only once. This chain connects TRBV7-9 to TRBJ2-2, with 7 bases identical to TRBD1. J gave up 6 bases and V 7 bases, and 11 bases lay outside the gene matches. The germline CDR1 and CDR2 sequences are SEHNR and FQNEAQ (reference sequence). CDR3 length equals 15 residues. DNA of the CDR3: TGTGCCAGCATCAGATCCCGGACAGGCCCCGGGGAGCTGTTTTTT. Translation gives CASIRSRTGPGELFF.

This sequence joins TRBV2 and TRBJ1-4; 10 nucleotides line up with TRBD1. Germline V gene sequence: CDR1 SNHLY, CDR2 FYNNEI. Trimming at V came to 6 bases and at J to 4 bases, leaving 5 bases not matched to a gene. This CDR3 comprises 15 residues. The CDR3 DNA sequence: TGTGCCAGCAGCGTCAGGACAGGGGGTAATGAAAAACTGTTTTTT. It codes for CASSVRTGGNEKLFF.

The chain carries TRBV27 and TRBJ2-2; 9 nucleotides line up with TRBD2. Germline CDR1 MNHEY, CDR2 SMNVEV (reference sequence). Germline trimming cut 8 bases from V and 5 bases from J; bases unmatched to any gene: 6. This CDR3 has 14 residues. Here the CDR3 reads CASRASGATGELFF. CDR3 nucleotide sequence: TGTGCCAGCCGAGCTAGCGGGGCTACCGGGGAGCTGTTTTTT.

The CDR3 reads CASTGLAGAETQYF. The CDR3 nucleotides read TGCGCCAGCACGGGACTAGCGGGAGCAGAGACCCAGTACTTC. This rearrangement joins TRBV5-1 to TRBJ2-5; 14 nucleotides match TRBD2. The V segment lost 6 bases and the J segment 4 bases; nucleotides outside the gene matches: 2. The CDR3 is 14 amino acids. CDR1 and CDR2 (germline): SGHRS, YFSETQ. Based on the CDR3 plus reference TRBV5-1 and TRBJ2-5, the full variable domain is KAGVTQTPRYLIKTRGQQVTLSCSPISGHRSVSWYQQTPGQGLQFLFEYFSETQRNKGNFPGRFSGRQFSNSRSEMNVSTLELGDSALYLCASTGLAGAETQYFGPGTRLLVL.

The J gene is TRBJ1-1, the V gene TRBV23-1; 7 bases fit TRBD1. TRBV23-1 has ORF status, its function being uncertain. V trimming: 3 bases; J trimming: 0 bases; junction bases outside the gene matches: 22. This CDR3 has 21 residues. CDR3 amino acids: CASSHTAPPLQGMIMNTEAFF. As DNA, the CDR3 is TGCGCCAGCAGTCACACTGCGCCGCCGCTACAGGGGATGATTATGAACACTGAAGCTTTCTTT.

V is TRBV2 and J is TRBJ1-3; tentative D call: TRBD1 (6 bases). Between the trimmed V and J ends, which lost 3 bases and 8 bases, there was a span of 8 bases. CDR1 is SNHLY and CDR2 is FYNNEI in the germline V gene. CDR3 length equals 12 residues. CDR3 in amino acids: CASSDTGHTIYF. CDR3 sequence (DNA): TGTGCCAGCAGTGATACAGGGCACACCATATATTTT.

This clone has a handful of counts. This sequence joins TRBV7-2 and TRBJ2-4; D is unclear. CDR1 SGHTA and CDR2 FQGNSA come from the germline V gene. The V end was cut by 2 bases, the J end by 7 bases, with 3 bases between. This CDR3 region has 11 residues. CDR3 region: CASSLRNIQYF. CDR3 bases: TGTGCCAGCAGCTTACGGAACATTCAGTACTTC.

The chain combines TRBV15 with TRBJ2-7, with unresolved D. The germline V gene encodes CDR1 LNHNV and CDR2 YYDKDF (reference sequence). Trimming left V 3 bases short and J 3 bases short, with 9 bases between. The CDR3 extends over 13 amino acids. CDR3 DNA: TGTGCCACCAGCAGGGCACAAATCTACGAGCAGTACTTC. This encodes CATSRAQIYEQYF.

This sequence joins TRBV2 and TRBJ2-3; 14 bases map to TRBD2. Unmatched junction bases numbered 4, after V lost 4 bases and J lost 4 bases. The CDR3 length is 16 residues. Germline values: CDR1 SNHLY, CDR2 FYNNEI. CDR3 sequence reads: CASSVPGLAGADTQYF. The CDR3 nucleotides read TGTGCCAGCAGTGTTCCGGGACTAGCGGGAGCAGATACGCAGTATTTT.

V gene TRBV28 combines with J gene TRBJ2-1; 11 nucleotides match TRBD1. The CDR3 runs 15 residues. V dropped 8 bases and J dropped 7; count of bases not matched to a gene: 10. Germline CDR1 is MDHEN and CDR2 is SYDVKM. The CDR3 loop is CASDPRTGGGNEQFF. The DNA for the CDR3 is TGTGCCAGCGACCCTAGGACAGGGGGCGGGAATGAGCAGTTCTTC.

The J gene is TRBJ2-1, the V gene TRBV7-9; a weak D match, TRBD2 (6 bases). CDR1 is SEHNR, CDR2 FQNEAQ, per germline (reference sequence). Trimming stripped 2 bases from V and 10 bases from J, with 21 bases between. The CDR3 contains 16 residues. The CDR3 nucleotides read TGTGCCAGCAGCTTAAATACGTCAGAGGGCGGGAAGGAGCAGTTCTTC. This sequence encodes CASSLNTSEGGKEQFF.

This sequence joins TRBV4-1 and TRBJ2-3; D gene uncertain. The CDR3 has 15 residues. Trimming removed 0 bases at V and 7 bases at J, with 14 bases between. Germline lookup yields CDR1 MGHRA and CDR2 YSYEKL. The CDR3 DNA is TGCGCCAGCAGCCAAGATTCGAGCCCCTGGTATACGCAGTATTTT. Encoded protein: CASSQDSSPWYTQYF.

J is TRBJ1-2 and V is TRBV12-5; 7 positions agree with TRBD1. The CDR3 spans 16 residues. V gave up 1 base and J gave up 7 bases; unmatched junction bases: 12. Per germline, CDR1 LGHNT and CDR2 FRNRAP. The CDR3 nucleotides are TGTGCTAGTGGTTTGGGTGGGGGACAGAGGTTATCTGGCTACACCTTC. Amino acid sequence: CASGLGGGQRLSGYTF. The full variable domain, rest sourced from reference TRBV12-5 and TRBJ1-2, is DARVTQTPRHKVTEMGQEVTMRCQPILGHNTVFWYRQTMMQGLELLAYFRNRAPLDDSGMPKDRFSAEMPDATLATLKIQPSEPRDSAVYFCASGLGGGQRLSGYTFGSGTRLTVV.